This T cell receptor (beta chain) was identified in a study of response to subunit inactivated influenza vaccine. Study-level findings and limits: Seasonal influenza vaccination, on each occasion, was suggested by the authors to recruit few new T cells.

The ends were cut back, 0 bases at V and 12 bases at J, with 14 bases in the middle. The CDR3 is made up of 13 amino acids. Germline CDR1 is SGHRS and CDR2 is YFSETQ. MiXCR was run by TCRdb on the RT-PCR reads, yielding one entry per CDR3 protein. This table holds some 520,000 distinct CDR3 sequences, more than 15% found once. Comments on this clonotype: The antigen is not known.

The TCR sequence derives from a man between 50 and 69 years old who received an inactivated influenza vaccine. This material consisted of CD4+ T cells sorted from PBMCs, taken around 25 months after vaccination. The rearrangement joins TRBV5-1 to TRBJ2-3; no reliable D call. This CDR3 reads CASSLEQTENQYF. DNA of the CDR3: TGCGCCAGCAGCTTGGAACAGACCGAGAACCAGTATTTT. Full variable domain (missing parts from reference TRBV5-1 and TRBJ2-3): KAGVTQTPRYLIKTRGQQVTLSCSPISGHRSVSWYQQTPGQGLQFLFEYFSETQRNKGNFPGRFSGRQFSNSRSEMNVSTLELGDSALYLCASSLEQTENQYFGPGTRLTVL.